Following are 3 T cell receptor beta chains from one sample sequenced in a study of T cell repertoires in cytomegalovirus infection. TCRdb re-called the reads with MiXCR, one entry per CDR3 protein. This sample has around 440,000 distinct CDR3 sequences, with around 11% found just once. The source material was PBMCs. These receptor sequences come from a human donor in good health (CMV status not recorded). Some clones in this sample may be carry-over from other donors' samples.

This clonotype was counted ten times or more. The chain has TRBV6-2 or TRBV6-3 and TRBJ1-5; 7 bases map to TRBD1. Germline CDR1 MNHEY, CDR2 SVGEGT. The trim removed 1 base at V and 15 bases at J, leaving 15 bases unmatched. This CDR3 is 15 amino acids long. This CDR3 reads CASSYFQSTGLEWHF. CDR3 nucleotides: TGTGCCAGCAGTTACTTTCAGTCGACAGGGTTGGAATGGCATTTT.

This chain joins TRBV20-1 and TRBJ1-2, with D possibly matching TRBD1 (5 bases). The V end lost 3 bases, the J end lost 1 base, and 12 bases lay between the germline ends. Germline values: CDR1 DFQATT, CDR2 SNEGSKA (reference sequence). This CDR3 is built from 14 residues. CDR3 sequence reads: CSASMGTNNYGYTF. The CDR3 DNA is TGCAGTGCTAGTATGGGGACTAATAACTATGGCTACACCTTC.

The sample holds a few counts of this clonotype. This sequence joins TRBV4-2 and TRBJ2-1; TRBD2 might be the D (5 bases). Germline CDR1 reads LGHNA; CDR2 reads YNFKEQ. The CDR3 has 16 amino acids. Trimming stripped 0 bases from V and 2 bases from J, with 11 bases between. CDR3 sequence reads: CASSQESGFPYNEQFF. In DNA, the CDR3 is TGTGCCAGCAGCCAAGAAAGCGGATTCCCCTACAATGAGCAGTTCTTC.